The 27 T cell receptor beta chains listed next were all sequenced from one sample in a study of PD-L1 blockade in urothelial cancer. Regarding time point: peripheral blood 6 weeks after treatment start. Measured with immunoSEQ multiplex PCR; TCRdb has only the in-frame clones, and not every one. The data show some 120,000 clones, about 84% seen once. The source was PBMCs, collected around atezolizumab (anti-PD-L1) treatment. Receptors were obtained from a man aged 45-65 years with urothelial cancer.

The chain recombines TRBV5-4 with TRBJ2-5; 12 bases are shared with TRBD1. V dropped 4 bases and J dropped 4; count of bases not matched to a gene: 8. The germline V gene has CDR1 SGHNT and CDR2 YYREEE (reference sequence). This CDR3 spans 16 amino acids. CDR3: CASSIGTGGRSETQYF. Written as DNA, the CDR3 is TGTGCCAGCAGCATAGGGACAGGGGGCCGGTCAGAGACCCAGTACTTC.

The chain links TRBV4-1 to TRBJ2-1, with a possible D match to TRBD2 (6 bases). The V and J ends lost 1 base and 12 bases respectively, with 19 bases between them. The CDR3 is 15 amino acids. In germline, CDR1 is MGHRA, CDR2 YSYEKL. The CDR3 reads CASSQAAEGRIGQFF. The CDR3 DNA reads TGCGCCAGCAGCCAAGCCGCGGAGGGCCGCATTGGGCAGTTCTTC.

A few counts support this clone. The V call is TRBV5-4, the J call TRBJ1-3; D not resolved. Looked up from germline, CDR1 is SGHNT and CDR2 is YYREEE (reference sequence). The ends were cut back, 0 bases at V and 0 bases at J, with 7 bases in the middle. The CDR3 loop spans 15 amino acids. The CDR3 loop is CASSLDGSSGNTIYF. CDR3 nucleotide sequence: TGTGCCAGCAGCTTGGACGGGAGCTCTGGAAACACCATATATTTT. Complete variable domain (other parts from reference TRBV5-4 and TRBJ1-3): ETGVTQSPTHLIKTRGQQVTLRCSSQSGHNTVSWYQQALGQGPQFIFQYYREEENGRGNFPPRFSGLQFPNYSSELNVNALELDDSALYLCASSLDGSSGNTIYFGEGSWLTVV.

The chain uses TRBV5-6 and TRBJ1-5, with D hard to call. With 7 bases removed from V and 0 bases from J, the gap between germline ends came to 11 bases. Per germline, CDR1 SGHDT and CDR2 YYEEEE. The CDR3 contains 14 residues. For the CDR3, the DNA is TGTGCCAGCGATCGGCGGGGTAGCAATCAGCCCCAGCATTTT. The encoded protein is CASDRRGSNQPQHF.

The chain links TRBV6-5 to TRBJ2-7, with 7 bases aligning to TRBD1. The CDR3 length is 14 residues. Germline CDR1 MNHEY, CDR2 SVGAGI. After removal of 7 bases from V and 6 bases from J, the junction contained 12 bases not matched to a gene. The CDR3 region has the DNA TGTGCCAGCATAAAAGGGGGCTCGGTTGGCGAGCAGTACTTC. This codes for CASIKGGSVGEQYF.

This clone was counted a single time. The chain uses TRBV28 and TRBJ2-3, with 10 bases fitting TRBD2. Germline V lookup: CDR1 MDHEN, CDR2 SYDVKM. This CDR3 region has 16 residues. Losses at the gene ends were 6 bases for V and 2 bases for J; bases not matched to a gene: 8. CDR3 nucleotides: TGTGCCAGCAGAGATTCTAGCGGGAGAGACACAGATACGCAGTATTTT. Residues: CASRDSSGRDTDTQYF.

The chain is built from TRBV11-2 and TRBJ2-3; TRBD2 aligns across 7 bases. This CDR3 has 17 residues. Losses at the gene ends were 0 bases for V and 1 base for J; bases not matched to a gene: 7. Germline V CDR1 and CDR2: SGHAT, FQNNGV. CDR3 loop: CASSLDRVAGGTDTQYF. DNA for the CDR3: TGTGCCAGCAGCTTAGATCGGGTTGCGGGAGGCACAGATACGCAGTATTTT.

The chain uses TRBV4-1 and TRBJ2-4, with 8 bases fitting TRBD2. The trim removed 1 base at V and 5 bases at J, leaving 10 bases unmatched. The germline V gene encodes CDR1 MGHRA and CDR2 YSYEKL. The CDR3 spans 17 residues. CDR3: CASSQVSSGSWENIQYF. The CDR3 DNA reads TGCGCCAGCAGCCAAGTGAGCAGCGGGAGTTGGGAAAACATTCAGTACTTC.

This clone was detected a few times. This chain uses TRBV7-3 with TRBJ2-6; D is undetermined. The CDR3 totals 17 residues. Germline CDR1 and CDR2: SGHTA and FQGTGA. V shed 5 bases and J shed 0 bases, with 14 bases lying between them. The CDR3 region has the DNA TGTGCCAGCAGCAAAAAACAGAGTAGCTCTGGGGCCAACGTCCTGACTTTC. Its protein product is CASSKKQSSSGANVLTF.

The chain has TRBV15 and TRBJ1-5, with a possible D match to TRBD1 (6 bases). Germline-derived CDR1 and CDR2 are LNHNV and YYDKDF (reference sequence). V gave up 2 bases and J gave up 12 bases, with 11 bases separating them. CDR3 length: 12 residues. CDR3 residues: CATSRNTGSQHF. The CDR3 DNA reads TGTGCCACCAGCAGAAATACAGGGAGCCAGCATTTT.

The CDR3 spells CASRPPGQGVGEQFF. CDR3 DNA sequence: TGTGCCAGCAGACCTCCGGGACAGGGGGTCGGTGAGCAGTTCTTC. The rearrangement uses TRBV6-6 and TRBJ2-1, with TRBD1 identical over 11 bases. The J segment lost 9 bases and the V segment lost 6 bases, leaving 10 bases of the junction unmatched. Per germline, CDR1 MNHNY and CDR2 SVGAGI (reference sequence). This CDR3 region has 15 residues.

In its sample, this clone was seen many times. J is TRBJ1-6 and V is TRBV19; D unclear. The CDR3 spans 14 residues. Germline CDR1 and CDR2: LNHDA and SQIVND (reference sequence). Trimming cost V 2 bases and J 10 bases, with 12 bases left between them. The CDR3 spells CASSIRGPGSPLHF. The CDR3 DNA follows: TGTGCCAGTAGTATAAGAGGGCCAGGATCACCCCTCCACTTT.

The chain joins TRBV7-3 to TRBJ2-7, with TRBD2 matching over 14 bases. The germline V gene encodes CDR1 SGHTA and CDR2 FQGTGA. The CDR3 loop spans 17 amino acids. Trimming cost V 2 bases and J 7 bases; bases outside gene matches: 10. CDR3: CASSLAPGTSGSEEQYF. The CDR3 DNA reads TGTGCCAGCAGCTTAGCCCCCGGGACTAGCGGGAGTGAAGAGCAGTACTTC.

The CDR3 nucleotides read TGTGCCAGCAGACTCCGAAGAGCACGATCCAATGAGCAGTTCTTC. Protein sequence: CASRLRRARSNEQFF. V is TRBV6-1 and J is TRBJ2-1; D uncertain. Germline lookup yields CDR1 MNHNS and CDR2 SASEGT. The CDR3 is 15 residues long. The V end lost 6 bases, the J end lost 6 bases, and 18 bases lay between the germline ends.

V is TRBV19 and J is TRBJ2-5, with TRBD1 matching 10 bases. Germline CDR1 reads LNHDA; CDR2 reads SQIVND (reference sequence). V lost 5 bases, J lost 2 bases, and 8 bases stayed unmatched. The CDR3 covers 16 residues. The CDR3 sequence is CASSGRTGGVQETQYF. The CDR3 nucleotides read TGTGCCAGTAGTGGCCGGACAGGGGGAGTTCAAGAGACCCAGTACTTC.

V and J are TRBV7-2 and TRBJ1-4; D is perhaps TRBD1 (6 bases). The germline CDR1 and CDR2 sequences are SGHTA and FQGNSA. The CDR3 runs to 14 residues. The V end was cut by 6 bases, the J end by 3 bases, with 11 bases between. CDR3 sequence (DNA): TGTGCCAGCAGTCCCAAGGGGGCTAATGAAAAACTGTTTTTT. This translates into CASSPKGANEKLFF. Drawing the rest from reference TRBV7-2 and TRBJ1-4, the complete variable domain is GAGVSQSPSNKVTEKGKDVELRCDPISGHTALYWYRQSLGQGLEFLIYFQGNSAPDKSGLPSDRFSAERTGGSVSTLTIQRTQQEDSAVYLCASSPKGANEKLFFGSGTQLSVL.

CDR3 sequence (DNA): TGTGCCAGCAGCTTAGATTTCGGGGGTGGCCTTCTCTCCTACGAGCAGTACTTC. Translating gives CASSLDFGGGLLSYEQYF. The rearrangement joins TRBV11-2 to TRBJ2-7; maybe TRBD2 (6 bases). CDR3 length: 18 residues. The germline CDR1 and CDR2 sequences are SGHAT and FQNNGV. Deletions cut 0 bases from V and 0 bases from J, with 18 bases between.

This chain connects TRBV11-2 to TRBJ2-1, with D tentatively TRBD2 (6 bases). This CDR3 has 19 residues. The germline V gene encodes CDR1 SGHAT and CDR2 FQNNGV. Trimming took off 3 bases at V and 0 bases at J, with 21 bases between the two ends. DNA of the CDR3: TGTGCCAGCAGCTTTCGTAGCGGCGCTGGGGGTCCCTCCTACAATGAGCAGTTCTTC. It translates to CASSFRSGAGGPSYNEQFF.

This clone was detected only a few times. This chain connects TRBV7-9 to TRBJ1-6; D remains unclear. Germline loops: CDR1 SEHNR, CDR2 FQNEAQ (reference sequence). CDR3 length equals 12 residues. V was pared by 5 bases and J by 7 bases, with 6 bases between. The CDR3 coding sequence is TGTGCCAGCAGCGAGGGAAATTCACCCCTCCACTTT. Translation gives CASSEGNSPLHF.

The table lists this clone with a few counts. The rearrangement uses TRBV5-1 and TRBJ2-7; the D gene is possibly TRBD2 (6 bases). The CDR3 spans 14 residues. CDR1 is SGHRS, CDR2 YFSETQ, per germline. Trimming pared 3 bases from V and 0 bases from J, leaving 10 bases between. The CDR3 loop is CASSSGSGSYEQYF. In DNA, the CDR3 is TGCGCCAGCAGCTCCGGGAGTGGCTCCTACGAGCAGTACTTC.

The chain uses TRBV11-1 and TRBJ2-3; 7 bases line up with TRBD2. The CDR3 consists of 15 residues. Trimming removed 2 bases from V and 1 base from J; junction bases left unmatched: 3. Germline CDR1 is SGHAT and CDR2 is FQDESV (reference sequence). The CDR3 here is CASSLSGGGTDTQYF. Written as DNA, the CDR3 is TGTGCCAGCAGCTTATCGGGAGGAGGCACAGATACGCAGTATTTT.

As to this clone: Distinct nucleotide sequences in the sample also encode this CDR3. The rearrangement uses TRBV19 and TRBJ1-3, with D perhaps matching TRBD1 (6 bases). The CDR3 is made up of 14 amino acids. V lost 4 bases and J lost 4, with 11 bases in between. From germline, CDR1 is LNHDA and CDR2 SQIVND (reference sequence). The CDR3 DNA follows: TGTGCCAGTAGTACAAGGACAGCCGGAAACACCATATATTTT. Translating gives CASSTRTAGNTIYF. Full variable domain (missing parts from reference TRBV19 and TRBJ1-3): DGGITQSPKYLFRKEGQNVTLSCEQNLNHDAMYWYRQDPGQGLRLIYYSQIVNDFQKGDIAEGYSVSREKKESFPLTVTSAQKNPTAFYLCASSTRTAGNTIYFGEGSWLTVV.

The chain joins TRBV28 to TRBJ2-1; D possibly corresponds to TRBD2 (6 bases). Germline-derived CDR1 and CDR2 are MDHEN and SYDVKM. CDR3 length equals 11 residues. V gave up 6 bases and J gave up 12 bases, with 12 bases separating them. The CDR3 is CASSPGTRQFF. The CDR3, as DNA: TGTGCCAGCAGCCCCGGGACTCGGCAGTTCTTC.

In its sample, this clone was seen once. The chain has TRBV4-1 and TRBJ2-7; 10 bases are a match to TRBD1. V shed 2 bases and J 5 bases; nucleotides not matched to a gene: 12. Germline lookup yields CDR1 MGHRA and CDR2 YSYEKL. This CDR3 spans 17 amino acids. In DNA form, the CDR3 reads TGCGCCAGCAGCCAAATCGGCGTTCCGGGACAGGGGAACGAGCAGTACTTC. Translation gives CASSQIGVPGQGNEQYF.

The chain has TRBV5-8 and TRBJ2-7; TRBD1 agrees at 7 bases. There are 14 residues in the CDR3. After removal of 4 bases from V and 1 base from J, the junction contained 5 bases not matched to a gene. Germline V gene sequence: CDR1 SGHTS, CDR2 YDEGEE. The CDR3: CASSPRTGSYEQYF. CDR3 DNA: TGTGCCAGCAGCCCGAGGACAGGATCCTACGAGCAGTACTTC.

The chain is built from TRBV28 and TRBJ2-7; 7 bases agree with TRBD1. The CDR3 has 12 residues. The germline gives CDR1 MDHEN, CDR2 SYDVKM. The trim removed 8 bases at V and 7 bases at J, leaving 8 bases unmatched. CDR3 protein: CASYRQGLEQYF. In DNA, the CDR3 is TGTGCCAGCTATAGACAGGGCCTTGAGCAGTACTTC.

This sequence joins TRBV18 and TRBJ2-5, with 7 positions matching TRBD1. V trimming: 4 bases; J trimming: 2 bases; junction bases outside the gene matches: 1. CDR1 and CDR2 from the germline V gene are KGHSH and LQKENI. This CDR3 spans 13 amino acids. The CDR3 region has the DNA TGTGCCAGCTCACGGGACAGACAAGAGACCCAGTACTTC. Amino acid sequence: CASSRDRQETQYF.